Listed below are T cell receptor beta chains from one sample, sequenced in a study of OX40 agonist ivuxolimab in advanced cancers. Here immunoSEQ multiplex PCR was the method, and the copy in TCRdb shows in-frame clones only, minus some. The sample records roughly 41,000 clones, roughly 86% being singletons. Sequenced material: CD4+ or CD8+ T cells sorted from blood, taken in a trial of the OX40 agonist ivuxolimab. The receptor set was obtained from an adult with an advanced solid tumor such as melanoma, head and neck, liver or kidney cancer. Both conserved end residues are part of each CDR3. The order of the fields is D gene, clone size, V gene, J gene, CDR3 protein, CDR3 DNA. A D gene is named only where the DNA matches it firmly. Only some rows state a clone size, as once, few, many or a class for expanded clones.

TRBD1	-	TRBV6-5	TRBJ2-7	CASRPGTGSYEQYF	TGTGCCAGCAGACCCGGGACAGGATCCTACGAGCAGTACTTC
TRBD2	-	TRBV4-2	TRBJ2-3	CASSRGLAGDTQYF	TGTGCCAGCAGCCGAGGACTAGCGGGAGATACGCAGTATTTT
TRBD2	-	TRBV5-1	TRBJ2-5	CASSFGTSGAKETQYF	TGCGCCAGCAGCTTCGGGACTAGCGGGGCTAAAGAGACCCAGTACTTC
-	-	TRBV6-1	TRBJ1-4	CASSELRDGEKLFF	TGTGCCAGCAGTGAATTAAGGGATGGGGAAAAACTGTTTTTT
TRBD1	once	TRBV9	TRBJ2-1	CASSPRDRSYNEQFF	TGTGCCAGCAGCCCTCGGGACAGATCCTACAATGAGCAGTTCTTC
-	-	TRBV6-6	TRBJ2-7	CASSRDFSSSYEQYF	TGTGCCAGCAGCCGGGACTTTTCGAGCTCCTACGAGCAGTACTTC
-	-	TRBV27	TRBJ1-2	CASSLYSPSPTEIYGYTF	TGTGCCAGCAGTTTATATTCCCCCTCCCCAACAGAAATCTATGGCTACACCTTC
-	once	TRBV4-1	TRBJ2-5	CASSQGSTSQETQYF	TGCGCCAGCAGCCAAGGGTCGACTTCTCAAGAGACCCAGTACTTC
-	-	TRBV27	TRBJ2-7	CASSAVRGEKAYEQYF	TGTGCCAGCAGCGCCGTAAGGGGTGAAAAAGCCTACGAGCAGTACTTC
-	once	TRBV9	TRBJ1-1	CASSPPTREVAFF	TGTGCCAGCAGCCCCCCGACCCGGGAAGTAGCTTTCTTT
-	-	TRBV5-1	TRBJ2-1	CASSLNAGPYNEQFF	TGCGCCAGCAGCTTAAATGCGGGGCCTTACAATGAGCAGTTCTTC
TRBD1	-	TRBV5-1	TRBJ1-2	CASSLGQSNYGYTF	TGCGCCAGCAGTTTGGGACAGTCTAACTATGGCTACACCTTC
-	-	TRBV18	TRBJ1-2	CASSPGAPNYGYTF	TGTGCCAGCTCACCTGGGGCCCCTAACTATGGCTACACCTTC
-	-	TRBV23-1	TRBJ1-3	CASPRTETIISGNTIYF	TGCGCCAGCCCCAGGACAGAAACGATTATTTCTGGAAACACCATATATTTT
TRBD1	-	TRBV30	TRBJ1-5	CAWSVRSGQGNQPQHF	TGTGCCTGGAGTGTACGTTCGGGACAGGGCAATCAGCCCCAGCATTTT
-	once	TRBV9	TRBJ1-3	CASSPHNIRRNTIYF	TGTGCCAGCAGCCCCCATAATATTAGACGAAACACCATATATTTT
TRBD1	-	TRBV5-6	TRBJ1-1	CASSFKTGVYTEAFF	TGTGCCAGCAGCTTTAAGACAGGGGTATACACTGAAGCTTTCTTT
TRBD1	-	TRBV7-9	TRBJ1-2	CASSQGTGRFGGYTF	TGTGCCAGCAGCCAAGGGACAGGTCGTTTCGGTGGCTACACCTTC
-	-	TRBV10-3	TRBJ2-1	CAISARQGIYNEQFF	TGTGCCATCAGTGCTAGGCAGGGAATCTACAATGAGCAGTTCTTC
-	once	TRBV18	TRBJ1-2	CASSTGLGGYTF	TGTGCCAGCTCAACAGGGTTAGGCGGCTACACCTTC
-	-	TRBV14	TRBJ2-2	CASSQDRLHTGELFF	TGTGCCAGCAGCCAAGACCGCCTTCACACCGGGGAGCTGTTTTTT
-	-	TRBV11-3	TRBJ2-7	CASSLVFLGEQYF	TGTGCCAGCAGCTTAGTATTTCTTGGGGAGCAGTACTTC
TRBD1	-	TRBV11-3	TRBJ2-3	CASSLDGTVKADTQYF	TGTGCCAGCAGCTTAGATGGGACAGTCAAGGCAGATACGCAGTATTTT
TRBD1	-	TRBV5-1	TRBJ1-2	CASSPTGTGRANYGYTF	TGCGCCAGCAGCCCGACCGGGACAGGGCGAGCTAACTATGGCTACACCTTC
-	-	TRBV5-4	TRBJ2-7	CASSLADSEQYF	TGTGCCAGCAGCTTGGCCGACAGCGAGCAGTACTTC
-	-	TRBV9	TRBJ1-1	CASSAGGTEAFF	TGTGCCAGCAGCGCTGGAGGGACTGAAGCTTTCTTT
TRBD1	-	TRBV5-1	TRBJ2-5	CASSSGQGARETQYF	TGCGCCAGCAGCTCAGGACAGGGGGCAAGGGAGACCCAGTACTTC
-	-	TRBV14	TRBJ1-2	CASSLDRIYGYTF	TGTGCCAGCAGCCTCGACAGGATCTATGGCTACACCTTC
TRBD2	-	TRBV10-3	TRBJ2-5	CAISTLAGGETQYF	TGTGCCATCAGTACCCTAGCGGGGGGGGAGACCCAGTACTTC
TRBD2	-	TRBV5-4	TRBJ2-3	CASSLTSGGSTDTQYF	TGTGCCAGCAGCTTGACTAGCGGGGGGTCGACAGATACGCAGTATTTT
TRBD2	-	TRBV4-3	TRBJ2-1	CASSRGLGYEQFF	TGCGCCAGCAGCCGAGGACTAGGATATGAGCAGTTCTTC
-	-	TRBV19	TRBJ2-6	CAAGAFSGVNVLTF	TGTGCGGCAGGGGCGTTCTCTGGGGTCAACGTCCTGACTTTC